These T cell receptor beta chains were read from a single sample in a study of blood T cell repertoires in COVID-19. Produced via immunoSEQ multiplex PCR; TCRdb's table is partial and in-frame only. The table records about 170,000 clones, around nine tenths of them present only once. The specimen was peripheral blood. These receptors were obtained from a man aged 45-65 years who had recovered from COVID-19. The CDR3 runs from the conserved cysteine through the conserved F or W. Each record gives: clone size, D gene, V gene, J gene, CDR3 DNA, CDR3 protein. A D gene is named only where the DNA matches it firmly. Size values are once, few and many counts, or a class for expanded clones, and some rows have none.

size: .; D: .; V: TRBV2; J: TRBJ2-7; DNA: TGTGCCTCCCAGAAGGGCAGGGAAAGCGAGCAGTACTTC; CDR3: CASQKGRESEQYF
size: .; D: .; V: TRBV7-2; J: TRBJ2-5; DNA: TGTGCCAGCAGCTTATCAGGGGTAGAGACCCAGTACTTC; CDR3: CASSLSGVETQYF
size: .; D: .; V: TRBV19; J: TRBJ1-2; DNA: TGTGCCAGTAGTTCGAGCTTCGACACGCTGGATGGCTACACCTTC; CDR3: CASSSSFDTLDGYTF
size: .; D: TRBD1; V: TRBV24-1; J: TRBJ2-7; DNA: TGTGCCACCAGTGAGGGGGTCCGGGACAGGGTCTACGAGCAGTACTTC; CDR3: CATSEGVRDRVYEQYF
size: .; D: TRBD1; V: TRBV18; J: TRBJ1-2; DNA: TGTGCCAGCTCACCCCAACGTCCCAAACAGGGGAGCTATGGCTACACCTTC; CDR3: CASSPQRPKQGSYGYTF
size: .; D: .; V: TRBV7-2; J: TRBJ1-1; DNA: TGTGCCAGCAGACAATTAATCCGGAACACTGAAGCTTTCTTT; CDR3: CASRQLIRNTEAFF
size: .; D: .; V: TRBV7-9; J: TRBJ2-1; DNA: TGTGCCAGCAGCGTTAACCCCTTTACAGGTGGATCCTACAATGAGCAGTTCTTC; CDR3: CASSVNPFTGGSYNEQFF
size: once; D: .; V: TRBV6-5; J: TRBJ2-7; DNA: TGTGCCAGCAGGAAGGGGGGGGATAGACCCCACGAGCAGTACTTC; CDR3: CASRKGGDRPHEQYF
size: once; D: TRBD2; V: TRBV30; J: TRBJ2-5; DNA: TGTGCCTGGAGTGTCCTAGCGGGGGGGCCTCGGGAGACCCAGTACTTC; CDR3: CAWSVLAGGPRETQYF
size: .; D: .; V: TRBV3-1/TRBV3-2; J: TRBJ1-4; DNA: TGTGCCAGCAGCCAAGATACCGGGGTCAGTGAAAAACTGTTTTTT; CDR3: CASSQDTGVSEKLFF
size: .; D: TRBD1; V: TRBV29-1; J: TRBJ1-1; DNA: TGCAGCGTGGGACAGATGAACACTGAAGCTTTCTTT; CDR3: CSVGQMNTEAFF
size: .; D: TRBD2; V: TRBV7-2; J: TRBJ2-7; DNA: TGTGCCAGTAGCTTTAGCGGGACCTACGAGCAGTACTTC; CDR3: CASSFSGTYEQYF
size: .; D: TRBD1; V: TRBV19; J: TRBJ2-5; DNA: TGTGCCAGTAGTCCTCGACAGGGAGTGTTCCAAGAGACCCAGTACTTC; CDR3: CASSPRQGVFQETQYF
size: .; D: .; V: TRBV7-3; J: TRBJ2-3; DNA: TGTGCCAGCAGCTTAACCTCGGTGAATACGCAGTATTTT; CDR3: CASSLTSVNTQYF
size: .; D: .; V: TRBV19; J: TRBJ1-3; DNA: TGTGCCAGCACAGGGATTCGGGACCGAGGCGGAAACACCATATATTTT; CDR3: CASTGIRDRGGNTIYF
size: .; D: .; V: TRBV2; J: TRBJ2-7; DNA: TGTGCCAGCAAGGGCAGGGGTGACGAGCAGTACTTC; CDR3: CASKGRGDEQYF
size: .; D: TRBD2; V: TRBV5-1; J: TRBJ2-5; DNA: TGCGCCAGCGAAGCGGGAGGCTACCAAGAGACCCAGTACTTC; CDR3: CASEAGGYQETQYF
size: .; D: TRBD1; V: TRBV2; J: TRBJ2-5; DNA: TGTGCCAGCAGTGAAAGGACAGGGACTCTTTTCTCTCAAGAGACCCAGTACTTC; CDR3: CASSERTGTLFSQETQYF
size: .; D: .; V: TRBV5-6; J: TRBJ2-1; DNA: TGTGCCAGCAGCCGCTGGACAGCCAATGAGCAGTTCTTC; CDR3: CASSRWTANEQFF
size: .; D: .; V: TRBV30; J: TRBJ1-5; DNA: TGTGCCTGGAGTGGGGGCAGTAATCAGCCCCAGCATTTT; CDR3: CAWSGGSNQPQHF
size: .; D: .; V: TRBV18; J: TRBJ2-1; DNA: TGTGCCAGCTCACCGACAGAACATGAGCAGTTCTTC; CDR3: CASSPTEHEQFF
size: .; D: .; V: TRBV3-1/TRBV3-2; J: TRBJ2-5; DNA: TGTGCCAGCAGCCTCGCCGGGAGCAGGAAAGAGACCCAGTACTTC; CDR3: CASSLAGSRKETQYF
size: .; D: .; V: TRBV14; J: TRBJ2-5; DNA: TGTGCCAGCAGCCGAGGAGTGTACCAAGAGACCCAGTACTTC; CDR3: CASSRGVYQETQYF
size: .; D: .; V: TRBV19; J: TRBJ1-3; DNA: TGTGCCAGTAGTATAGCCGCAGGGTACTCTGGAAACACCATATATTTT; CDR3: CASSIAAGYSGNTIYF
size: few; D: .; V: TRBV5-5; J: TRBJ2-7; DNA: TGTGCCAGCAGCTTGGGGGCAGGAGGGCCCTACGAGCAGTACTTC; CDR3: CASSLGAGGPYEQYF
size: once; D: .; V: TRBV6-5; J: TRBJ1-2; DNA: TGTGCCAGCAGAAAGGGGAGGGAATATGGCTACACCTTC; CDR3: CASRKGREYGYTF
size: .; D: TRBD2; V: TRBV27; J: TRBJ2-3; DNA: TGTGCCAGCAGTTTTTCGGGGGGGTGGGCAGATACGCAGTATTTT; CDR3: CASSFSGGWADTQYF
size: few; D: .; V: TRBV19; J: TRBJ1-6; DNA: TGTGCCAGTAGTCCATCGACAGGACCCAATTCACCCCTCCACTTT; CDR3: CASSPSTGPNSPLHF
size: once; D: TRBD2; V: TRBV4-3; J: TRBJ2-3; DNA: TGCGCCAGCAGCCAAGAGAGCGGGAGCCCCACAGATACGCAGTATTTT; CDR3: CASSQESGSPTDTQYF
size: .; D: .; V: TRBV5-1; J: TRBJ2-1; DNA: TGCGCCAGCAGCAGGTCCGAGGGCAATGAGCAGTTCTTC; CDR3: CASSRSEGNEQFF
size: .; D: .; V: TRBV19; J: TRBJ2-1; DNA: TGTGCCAGTAGTATAGCCGGGACTTTAAGCTACAATGAGCAGTTCTTC; CDR3: CASSIAGTLSYNEQFF
size: .; D: TRBD1; V: TRBV7-8; J: TRBJ2-2; DNA: TGTGCCAGCAGCCTAAGGCGACAGGGCCTAAACACCGGGGAGCTGTTTTTT; CDR3: CASSLRRQGLNTGELFF
size: .; D: TRBD1; V: TRBV9; J: TRBJ2-5; DNA: TGTGCCAGCAGCCCCCGTCCCGGGACAGGGGCGGAGACCCAGTACTTC; CDR3: CASSPRPGTGAETQYF
size: .; D: .; V: TRBV6-1; J: TRBJ1-5; DNA: TGTGCCAGCAGTGGACCTCACCAGGCTTTAAGCAATCAGCCCCAGCATTTT; CDR3: CASSGPHQALSNQPQHF
size: .; D: TRBD2; V: TRBV5-5; J: TRBJ2-7; DNA: TGTGCCAGCAGCTTTTGGCGGGAGCGCGATATGTACGAGCAGTACTTC; CDR3: CASSFWRERDMYEQYF
size: .; D: .; V: TRBV15; J: TRBJ2-2; DNA: TGTGCCACCCCGGGGTCTGTACCCGGGGAGCTGTTTTTT; CDR3: CATPGSVPGELFF
size: .; D: TRBD2; V: TRBV2; J: TRBJ2-1; DNA: TGTGCCAGCAGTCGAGGACTAGCGGGATTTCCGGAGCAGTTCTTC; CDR3: CASSRGLAGFPEQFF
size: .; D: .; V: TRBV28; J: TRBJ1-4; DNA: TGTGCCAGCACCCTCGGACAGTCAACTAATGAAAAACTGTTTTTT; CDR3: CASTLGQSTNEKLFF
size: .; D: TRBD2; V: TRBV5-8; J: TRBJ2-1; DNA: TGTGCCAGCAGCTCCGGGACTAGCGGGAGCCATGAGCAGTTCTTC; CDR3: CASSSGTSGSHEQFF
size: once; D: .; V: TRBV27; J: TRBJ2-1; DNA: TGTGCCAGCAGTTTTGTGGCGGACAATGAGCAGTTCTTC; CDR3: CASSFVADNEQFF
size: .; D: TRBD1; V: TRBV9; J: TRBJ2-5; DNA: TGTGCCAGCAGCGCAGACAGGGGGCAAGAGACCCAGTACTTC; CDR3: CASSADRGQETQYF
size: .; D: TRBD1; V: TRBV11-2; J: TRBJ1-3; DNA: TGTGCCAGCAGCTTAGCGGGATTCAGGGGGCCTGCTCGGAACACCATATATTTT; CDR3: CASSLAGFRGPARNTIYF
size: few; D: .; V: TRBV3-1/TRBV3-2; J: TRBJ2-1; DNA: TGTGCCAGCAGCCAAAAAAAGCGTTTCAACAATGAGCAGTTCTTC; CDR3: CASSQKKRFNNEQFF
size: .; D: .; V: TRBV7-2; J: TRBJ2-3; DNA: TGTGCCAGCAGCATCACCGGGGGACGGAGCACAGATACGCAGTATTTT; CDR3: CASSITGGRSTDTQYF
size: .; D: TRBD2; V: TRBV7-2; J: TRBJ2-1; DNA: TGTGCCAGCAGCCGCGAGCGGGGATACAATGAGCAGTTCTTC; CDR3: CASSRERGYNEQFF
size: once; D: .; V: TRBV3-1/TRBV3-2; J: TRBJ1-1; DNA: TGTGCCAGCAGCCAAGGGGGACACCGACGGAAGAACACTGAAGCTTTCTTT; CDR3: CASSQGGHRRKNTEAFF
size: .; D: .; V: TRBV9; J: TRBJ2-7; DNA: TGTGCCAGCAGCGTAGCGGACAGCACCTACGAGCAGTACTTC; CDR3: CASSVADSTYEQYF
size: .; D: TRBD2; V: TRBV4-3; J: TRBJ2-5; DNA: TGCGCCAGCAGCCATTCATCGACTAGCGGGGCCGAGACCCAGTACTTC; CDR3: CASSHSSTSGAETQYF